The 32 T cell receptor beta chains below were found in one sample sequenced in a study of T cell responses to AZD1222 COVID-19 vaccine. Repertoires were generated with immunoSEQ multiplex PCR, while TCRdb's copy carries only in-frame clones and drops some. Seen here are around 170,000 clones, approximately 90% observed once, and the top ten hold over 0.85%. The sample in question was peripheral blood, obtained on day 0 of AZD1222 vaccination. The receptors were gathered from an adult in good health.

V gene TRBV4-2 combines with J gene TRBJ2-7, with 7 bases that match TRBD1. The length of the CDR3 is 17 residues. J lost 1 base, V lost 1 base, and 10 bases had no gene match. The germline gives CDR1 LGHNA, CDR2 YNFKEQ. The CDR3 is CASSQVLPDRESYEQYF. The CDR3 nucleotides are TGTGCCAGCAGCCAAGTCCTACCAGACAGGGAATCCTACGAGCAGTACTTC.

This clone was counted only a few times. This CDR3 is CASSYGGITNTGELFF. The DNA of the CDR3 is TGTGCCAGCAGCTACGGCGGGATTACGAACACCGGGGAGCTGTTTTTT. The V call is TRBV11-3, the J call TRBJ2-2, with D possibly matching TRBD2 (6 bases). The V gene lost 4 bases and the J gene lost 0 bases, with 12 bases spanning the gap. Germline CDR1 and CDR2: SGHNT and YENEEA. The CDR3 has 16 amino acids.

The chain recombines TRBV5-4 with TRBJ1-1; D is ambiguous. CDR1 and CDR2 from the germline V gene are SGHNT and YYREEE (reference sequence). There are 14 residues in the CDR3. Trimming took 2 bases from V and 0 from J, leaving 8 bases between them. The CDR3 reads CASSFGNMNTEAFF. DNA of the CDR3: TGTGCCAGCAGCTTCGGGAACATGAACACTGAAGCTTTCTTT.

A few counts support this clone. The rearrangement uses TRBV7-8 and TRBJ1-6, with a weak D call TRBD1 (6 bases). With 4 bases removed from V and 13 bases from J, the gap between germline ends came to 14 bases. CDR1 SGHVS and CDR2 FQNEAQ come from the germline V gene. The CDR3 covers 13 residues. The CDR3 DNA follows: TGTGCCAGCAGCTCACGGACAGACGGGCCCCTCCACTTT. This translates into CASSSRTDGPLHF.

The chain carries TRBV28 and TRBJ1-6, with a possible D match to TRBD1 (5 bases). The CDR3 runs 16 residues. Trimming pared 7 bases from V and 7 bases from J, leaving 20 bases between. Per germline, CDR1 MDHEN and CDR2 SYDVKM. As DNA, the CDR3 is TGTGCCAGCACCGAAACCGGGACGGTGAAAAATTCACCCCTCCACTTT. Encoded protein: CASTETGTVKNSPLHF.

This clone was seen a few times. The J gene is TRBJ2-7, the V gene TRBV21-1; the table's D call, TRBD2, was not checked against the DNA. TRBV21-1 is a known pseudogene. The CDR3 sequence is 15 residues long. The CDR3 region is CASSGRGEGTYEQYF. Written as DNA, the CDR3 is TGTGCCAGCAGTGGGAGGGGCGAGGGGACCTACGAGCAGTACTTC.

The chain uses TRBV6-5 and TRBJ2-3, with a possible D match to TRBD1 (5 bases). V lost 2 bases, J lost 5 bases, and 14 bases lay in between. The V gene's germline CDR1 is MNHEY and CDR2 SVGAGI. The CDR3 is 15 residues long. The CDR3 sequence: CASSYIGQGKDTQYF. DNA for the CDR3: TGTGCCAGCAGTTACATAGGGCAGGGCAAAGATACGCAGTATTTT.

The chain is built from TRBV29-1 and TRBJ2-1; D is perhaps TRBD1 or TRBD2 (5 bases each). V gave up 8 bases and J gave up 1 base, with 15 bases separating them. The CDR3 sequence is 14 residues long. Germline loops: CDR1 SQVTM, CDR2 ANQGSEA. The CDR3 region is CSQGLPGSYNEQFF. In nucleotides, the CDR3 is TGCAGCCAGGGCTTACCGGGATCCTACAATGAGCAGTTCTTC.

CDR3 in DNA: TGTGCCAGCAGTTCGGACGCCTACACTGAAGCTTTCTTT. Its protein is CASSSDAYTEAFF. V is TRBV7-9 and J is TRBJ1-1; D gene uncertain. The CDR3 runs 13 residues. Between the trimmed V and J ends, which lost 6 bases and 3 bases, there was a span of 11 bases. Germline CDR1 is SEHNR and CDR2 is FQNEAQ (reference sequence).

The CDR3, as DNA: TGTGCCAGCAGTTTACCCCGGGGGTTCGGCTACAATGAGCAGTTCTTC. Translating it yields CASSLPRGFGYNEQFF. The chain joins TRBV27 to TRBJ2-1, with D tentatively TRBD2 (6 bases). The germline CDR1 and CDR2 sequences are MNHEY and SMNVEV (reference sequence). The CDR3 length is 16 residues. The germline V and J ends were trimmed by 2 bases and 3 bases, with 14 bases remaining between them.

The CDR3 coding sequence is TGTGCCAGCACAAGGACTAGCGGGAGATGGAATGAGCAGTTCTTC. It encodes CASTRTSGRWNEQFF. The rearrangement joins TRBV28 to TRBJ2-1; TRBD2 matches 13 bases. Germline V CDR1 and CDR2: MDHEN, SYDVKM. The CDR3 runs 15 residues. V gave up 7 bases and J gave up 7 bases; unmatched junction bases: 7. Based on the CDR3 plus reference TRBV28 and TRBJ2-1, the full variable domain is DVKVTQSSRYLVKRTGEKVFLECVQDMDHENMFWYRQDPGLGLRLIYFSYDVKMKEKGDIPEGYSVSREKKERFSLILESASTNQTSMYLCASTRTSGRWNEQFFGPGTRLTVL.

Comments on this clone: Additional DNA sequences in this sample encode the identical CDR3. The chain joins TRBV5-1 to TRBJ1-4; 8 bases agree with TRBD1. CDR1 is SGHRS and CDR2 is YFSETQ in the germline V gene. The J segment lost 0 bases and the V segment lost 4 bases, leaving 5 bases of the junction unmatched. There are 16 residues in the CDR3. CDR3 in DNA: TGCGCCAGCAGCCTGGACAGGGCTGCAACTAATGAAAAACTGTTTTTT. It translates to CASSLDRAATNEKLFF.

The CDR3 spells CASSPTRPDRGYEQYF. The CDR3 nucleotides are TGTGCCAGCAGTCCGACGCGCCCGGACAGGGGCTACGAGCAGTACTTC. The rearrangement uses TRBV27 and TRBJ2-7, with TRBD1 matching over 9 bases. With 5 bases clipped from V and 3 bases from J, the junction kept 11 bases outside the gene matches. Germline V lookup: CDR1 MNHEY, CDR2 SMNVEV (reference sequence). The CDR3 totals 16 residues.

This clone has only one observation. Different DNA sequences within this sample yield the same CDR3. The V gene is TRBV7-9, the J gene TRBJ1-1; TRBD1 might be the D (6 bases). The V gene lost 3 bases and the J gene lost 4 bases, with 9 bases spanning the gap. This CDR3 has 13 amino acids. Germline V gene sequence: CDR1 SEHNR, CDR2 FQNEAQ (reference sequence). The CDR3 sequence is CASSLVGATEAFF. The CDR3 region has the DNA TGTGCCAGCAGCTTGGTGGGGGCCACTGAAGCTTTCTTT.

The DNA of the CDR3 is TGTGCCAGCAGGACGGGAGGGCCGGTCACCGGGGAGCTGTTTTTT. This gives the protein CASRTGGPVTGELFF. This rearrangement joins TRBV28 to TRBJ2-2; TRBD2 aligns across 8 bases. J was trimmed by 4 bases and V by 6 bases; bases with no gene match: 7. The germline gives CDR1 MDHEN, CDR2 SYDVKM. This CDR3 is 15 amino acids long. The complete variable domain, with remaining parts taken from reference TRBV28 and TRBJ2-2, reads DVKVTQSSRYLVKRTGEKVFLECVQDMDHENMFWYRQDPGLGLRLIYFSYDVKMKEKGDIPEGYSVSREKKERFSLILESASTNQTSMYLCASRTGGPVTGELFFGEGSRLTVL.

The V call is TRBV9, the J call TRBJ1-2, with unresolved D. V lost 4 bases, J lost 8 bases, and 9 bases lay in between. The germline V gene encodes CDR1 SGDLS and CDR2 YYNGEE. CDR3 length: 11 amino acids. Here the CDR3 reads CASSRGLGYTF. In DNA, the CDR3 is TGTGCCAGCAGCAGAGGACTGGGCTACACCTTC.

This clone was seen a single time. V gene TRBV24-1 combines with J gene TRBJ2-1, with TRBD2 matching 8 bases. Germline V CDR1 and CDR2: KGHDR, SFDVKD. Trimming took 4 bases from V and 8 from J; bases not matched to a gene: 15. The CDR3 has 17 amino acids. This CDR3 reads CATSDSRPSGRSYEQFF. Written as DNA, the CDR3 is TGTGCCACCAGTGACTCCCGACCCAGCGGGAGAAGCTATGAGCAGTTCTTC.

V usage is TRBV12-5 and J usage is TRBJ2-7; 10 bases agree with TRBD1. This CDR3 has 16 amino acids. V lost 6 bases, J lost 4 bases, and 12 bases stayed unmatched. Per the germline V gene, CDR1 is LGHNT and CDR2 is FRNRAP. This chain's CDR3 is CASGPTDRGRGYEQYF. The CDR3 DNA is TGTGCTAGTGGGCCCACCGACAGGGGGCGCGGATACGAGCAGTACTTC.

The V and J genes are TRBV27 and TRBJ2-7; the match to TRBD2 covers 8 bases. The CDR3 totals 15 residues. CDR1 is MNHEY, CDR2 SMNVEV, per germline (reference sequence). The J segment lost 2 bases and the V segment lost 2 bases, leaving 5 bases of the junction unmatched. CDR3 amino acids: CASSLTPGGAYEQYF. DNA of the CDR3: TGTGCCAGCAGTTTAACCCCGGGGGGGGCCTACGAGCAGTACTTC.

This clone was seen once. V gene TRBV11-1 combines with J gene TRBJ2-1, with 7 bases lining up with TRBD2. Germline lookup yields CDR1 SGHAT and CDR2 FQDESV (reference sequence). With V trimmed by 0 bases and J by 9 bases, 5 bases remained unmatched. The CDR3 length is 14 residues. This CDR3 is CASSLASGGGEQFF. The DNA of the CDR3 is TGTGCCAGCAGCTTAGCGTCGGGGGGTGGTGAGCAGTTCTTC.

The chain is built from TRBV6-5 and TRBJ2-7; no reliable D call. Germline V gene data show CDR1 as MNHEY and CDR2 as SVGAGI. This CDR3 region has 12 residues. Trimming removed 6 bases at V and 3 bases at J, with 9 bases between. DNA of the CDR3: TGTGCCAGCAGGGACGAAAACTACGAGCAGTACTTC. Translated: CASRDENYEQYF.

V is TRBV29-1 and J is TRBJ2-5; either TRBD1 or TRBD2 may fit D (5 bases each). CDR3 length: 14 residues. Germline assignment: CDR1 SQVTM and CDR2 ANQGSEA. V gave up 6 bases and J gave up 7 bases, with 21 bases separating them. CDR3 bases: TGCAGCGTCCACCACACCGGGACGGCAGGGACCCAGTACTTC. It specifies CSVHHTGTAGTQYF.

The rearrangement joins TRBV7-3 to TRBJ2-1, with 9 nucleotides matching TRBD2. The V segment lost 5 bases and the J segment 1 base; nucleotides outside the gene matches: 6. Germline V gene data show CDR1 as SGHTA and CDR2 as FQGTGA. This CDR3 comprises 16 residues. CDR3 region: CASSPHSGSSYNEQFF. The CDR3, as DNA: TGTGCCAGCAGCCCTCATAGCGGGAGTTCCTACAATGAGCAGTTCTTC.

This clone occurred a few times. The gene calls are TRBV18 and TRBJ2-1; 7 nucleotides line up with TRBD1. Germline CDR1 reads KGHSH; CDR2 reads LQKENI. Trimming removed 6 bases from V and 1 base from J; junction bases left unmatched: 3. The CDR3 loop spans 14 amino acids. The CDR3 sequence: CASSLTGSYNEQFF. The CDR3 DNA is TGTGCCAGCTCCCTGACAGGGTCCTACAATGAGCAGTTCTTC.

As DNA, the CDR3 is TGTGCCACCAGCCCCGGGTCCTACAATGAGCAGTTCTTC. It codes for CATSPGSYNEQFF. The chain links TRBV15 to TRBJ2-1; D gene unclear. Trimming pared 5 bases from V and 1 base from J, leaving 6 bases between. Per germline, CDR1 LNHNV and CDR2 YYDKDF (reference sequence). The CDR3 totals 13 residues.

V gene TRBV6-5 combines with J gene TRBJ2-1, with D possibly matching TRBD2 (6 bases). This CDR3 comprises 14 residues. V gave up 7 bases and J gave up 4 bases, with 14 bases separating them. Germline V lookup: CDR1 MNHEY, CDR2 SVGAGI. The CDR3 reads CASTGGVGYNEQFF. CDR3 nucleotides: TGTGCCAGCACCGGGGGAGTGGGGTACAATGAGCAGTTCTTC.

V is TRBV18 and J is TRBJ1-2, with 11 positions matching TRBD1. The germline CDR1 and CDR2 sequences are KGHSH and LQKENI. The ends lost 0 bases at V and 5 bases at J; junction bases unmatched: 2. CDR3 length equals 15 residues. CDR3 nucleotides: TGTGCCAGCTCACCACCCGGACAGGGGGCTTATGGCTACACCTTC. Protein: CASSPPGQGAYGYTF.

The chain is built from TRBV4-2 and TRBJ2-5; TRBD2 is a possible D gene (5 bases). Trimming pared 1 base from V and 2 bases from J, leaving 11 bases between. The CDR3 is 15 residues long. CDR1 LGHNA and CDR2 YNFKEQ come from the germline V gene. This CDR3 is CASSQGGAEQETQYF. CDR3 nucleotides: TGTGCCAGCAGCCAAGGAGGAGCGGAACAAGAGACCCAGTACTTC.

The J gene is TRBJ1-1, the V gene TRBV12-3 or TRBV12-4; 10 bases match TRBD1. This CDR3 has 13 residues. J was trimmed by 6 bases and V by 6 bases; bases with no gene match: 4. CDR3 sequence: CASSTGQGAEAFF. In nucleotides, the CDR3 is TGTGCCAGCAGCACCGGACAGGGGGCTGAAGCTTTCTTT.

In this sample, this clone turned up once. V usage is TRBV7-2 and J usage is TRBJ1-1, with no clear D. Trimming left V 5 bases short and J 0 bases short, with 7 bases between. Germline CDR1 reads SGHTA; CDR2 reads FQGNSA. The CDR3 loop spans 13 amino acids. CDR3 loop: CASSPSMNTEAFF. For the CDR3, the DNA is TGTGCCAGCAGCCCATCCATGAACACTGAAGCTTTCTTT.

V is TRBV28 and J is TRBJ2-1, with 11 positions matching TRBD1. J was trimmed by 5 bases and V by 5 bases; bases with no gene match: 8. The germline CDR1 and CDR2 sequences are MDHEN and SYDVKM. The CDR3 runs to 16 residues. The CDR3 is CASSPIGQGAHNEQFF. The CDR3 DNA is TGTGCCAGCAGTCCTATCGGACAGGGGGCACACAATGAGCAGTTCTTC.

DNA of the CDR3: TGCGCCAGCAGCCCGACCGAGAATCAAAAAGGGGAAAAACTGTTTTTT. This translates into CASSPTENQKGEKLFF. The rearrangement links TRBV5-1 to TRBJ1-4; D call uncertain. The CDR3 covers 16 residues. The V and J ends lost 4 bases and 8 bases respectively, with 21 bases between them. CDR1 is SGHRS and CDR2 is YFSETQ in the germline V gene.